The sequence of this T cell receptor beta chain was determined in a study of blood T cell repertoires in COVID-19. Cohorts were assigned according to the clinical history that participants reported. Assay: immunoSEQ multiplex PCR; the TCRdb copy retains only in-frame clones and omits some. The table includes 85,000 to 130,000 clones, 65% to 90% detected once. In germline, CDR1 is LNHDA, CDR2 SQIVND (reference sequence). J gave up 1 base and V 6 bases, and 8 bases lay outside the gene matches. This CDR3 contains 15 residues. This receptor was obtained from a woman aged 45-65 years who had recovered from COVID-19. The chain couples TRBV19 to TRBJ2-7, with TRBD1 identical over 8 bases. Sequenced sample: PBMCs or T cells enriched from blood (not recorded which). CDR3 amino acids: CASSPSGGLSYEQYF. The CDR3 DNA sequence: TGTGCCAGTAGCCCCTCAGGGGGCCTGTCCTACGAGCAGTACTTC.